The 16 T cell receptor beta chains listed next were all sequenced from one sample in a study of response to subunit inactivated influenza vaccine. From the RT-PCR reads, TCRdb called clonotypes with MiXCR, one entry per CDR3 protein. The sample lists 650,000 to 800,000 distinct CDR3 sequences, about 15% occurring once. The input for sequencing was PBMCs from blood, taken around 15 days before vaccination. Receptors originate from a man aged 50 to 59 who received an inactivated influenza vaccine.

The chain has TRBV7-9 and TRBJ2-7; possibly TRBD2 for D (6 bases). This CDR3 is built from 15 residues. Germline values: CDR1 SEHNR, CDR2 FQNEAQ (reference sequence). The germline V and J ends were trimmed by 0 bases and 2 bases, with 11 bases remaining between them. CDR3 sequence (DNA): TGTGCCAGCAGCTTAGCGGGAGGAGGGACCTACGAGCAGTACTTC. As protein: CASSLAGGGTYEQYF.

This clonotype was detected ten times or more. The chain uses TRBV29-1 and TRBJ2-3; D is uncertain. Deletions cut 7 bases from V and 0 bases from J, with 8 bases between. This CDR3 is 12 amino acids long. Germline loops: CDR1 SQVTM, CDR2 ANQGSEA. In nucleotides, the CDR3 is TGCAGCGCTGACGGGAGCACAGATACGCAGTATTTT. This gives the protein CSADGSTDTQYF.

Many counts were recorded for this clonotype. This sequence joins TRBV7-9 and TRBJ2-5, with D perhaps matching TRBD1 or TRBD2 (5 bases each). CDR1 SEHNR and CDR2 FQNEAQ come from the germline V gene (reference sequence). With 5 bases removed from V and 7 bases from J, the gap between germline ends came to 14 bases. CDR3 length equals 13 residues. Written as DNA, the CDR3 is TGTGCCAGCAGCCGGGACCGAGGTGGGACCCAGTACTTC. Translated, it gives CASSRDRGGTQYF. The entire variable domain, with the rest obtained from reference TRBV7-9 and TRBJ2-5, is as follows: DTGVSQNPRHKITKRGQNVTFRCDPISEHNRLYWYRQTLGQGPEFLTYFQNEAQLEKSRLLSDRFSAERPKGSFSTLEIQRTEQGDSAMYLCASSRDRGGTQYFGPGTRLLVL.

This clonotype was picked up a small number of times. The chain joins TRBV4-2 to TRBJ1-2, with a weak D call TRBD1 (5 bases). Germline CDR1 is LGHNA and CDR2 is YNFKEQ. Trimming pared 0 bases from V and 5 bases from J, leaving 10 bases between. This CDR3 comprises 14 residues. CDR3 DNA sequence: TGTGCCAGCAGCCAAGATCGACAGCTTTATGGCTACACCTTC. Translating gives CASSQDRQLYGYTF.

The rearrangement joins TRBV12-3 or TRBV12-4 to TRBJ2-7; D remains ambiguous. Trimming cost V 5 bases and J 1 base, with 6 bases left between them. The CDR3 spans 12 residues. The DNA for the CDR3 is TGTGCCAGCAGTCCCGAATCCTACGAGCAGTACTTC. Its protein product is CASSPESYEQYF.

CDR3 coding DNA: TGTGCCAGCTCACCAAGGTGGCGTCAGGACTCCTACAATGAGCAGTTCTTC. Protein sequence: CASSPRWRQDSYNEQFF. The V gene is TRBV18, the J gene TRBJ2-1; D call uncertain. Germline V gene lookup returns CDR1 KGHSH and CDR2 LQKENI. This CDR3 has 17 amino acids. Trimming shortened V by 2 bases and J by 0 bases, and 14 bases separated the two germline ends.

This clonotype was recorded at least ten times. The chain uses TRBV5-1 and TRBJ2-2; 7 nucleotides align to TRBD1. CDR1 SGHRS and CDR2 YFSETQ come from the germline V gene. The CDR3 consists of 17 residues. J was trimmed by 0 bases and V by 7 bases; bases with no gene match: 12. In DNA form, the CDR3 reads TGCGCCAGCCGAGTCCTTACAGGGGCGACGAACACCGGGGAGCTGTTTTTT. Translated: CASRVLTGATNTGELFF.

Remarks on this clonotype: A much larger clone differs from this one at a single base, so this may be a read error. The chain combines TRBV20-1 with TRBJ2-3, with 14 nucleotides matching TRBD2. Germline CDR1 and CDR2: DFQATT and SNEGSKA (reference sequence). The CDR3 loop spans 17 amino acids. The CDR3 region has the DNA TGCTGTGCTAGAAGGACTAGCGGGGGGCCCGGCACAGATACGCAGTATTTT. Amino acid sequence: CCARRTSGGPGTDTQYF.

This clonotype was seen only a few times. This chain joins TRBV3-1 and TRBJ2-7; 9 bases are shared with TRBD1. The CDR3 contains 15 residues. V gave up 5 bases and J gave up 3 bases; unmatched junction bases: 8. Germline-derived CDR1 and CDR2 are LGHDT and YNNKEL (reference sequence). This CDR3 reads CASSSDRDRVYEQYF. The CDR3 bases are TGTGCCAGCAGCTCTGATAGGGACAGGGTCTACGAGCAGTACTTC.

This chain uses TRBV7-9 with TRBJ1-2; D call uncertain. This CDR3 spans 12 amino acids. Trimming removed 1 base at V and 8 bases at J, with 8 bases between. CDR1 and CDR2 from the germline V gene are SEHNR and FQNEAQ (reference sequence). CDR3 nucleotides: TGTGCCAGCAGCTTAGGGGTGCAGGGCTACACCTTC. It encodes CASSLGVQGYTF.

This clonotype occurred many times. The chain links TRBV9 to TRBJ2-3; tentative D call: TRBD2 (6 bases). Trimming shortened V by 4 bases and J by 2 bases, and 14 bases separated the two germline ends. Germline V gene sequence: CDR1 SGDLS, CDR2 YYNGEE. This CDR3 is 15 amino acids long. The CDR3 loop reads CASSPTGRNTDTQYF. In DNA, the CDR3 is TGTGCCAGCAGCCCCACGGGGAGGAACACAGATACGCAGTATTTT.

V is TRBV7-9 and J is TRBJ2-1, with 12 bases fitting TRBD2. The ends lost 5 bases at V and 5 bases at J; junction bases unmatched: 7. The CDR3 has 16 residues. In germline, CDR1 is SEHNR, CDR2 FQNEAQ (reference sequence). The DNA for the CDR3 is TGTGCCAGCAGCCCCTGGACTAGCGGGGACAACAATGAGCAGTTCTTC. Amino acid sequence: CASSPWTSGDNNEQFF.

There are many counts of this clonotype. The rearrangement joins TRBV12-3 or TRBV12-4 to TRBJ2-3, with TRBD2 identical over 8 bases. This CDR3 region has 17 residues. V lost 6 bases and J lost 2; bases outside the gene matches: 13. The CDR3 DNA follows: TGTGCCAGCAGGGGGACTAGGGGGAGCTCCCCCACAGATACGCAGTATTTT. Protein product: CASRGTRGSSPTDTQYF.

This clonotype has only a few counts. This chain uses TRBV7-9 with TRBJ1-5, with TRBD1 identical over 9 bases. CDR3 length equals 16 residues. The V and J ends lost 3 bases and 6 bases, in that order; junction bases with no gene match: 9. CDR1 and CDR2 (germline): SEHNR, FQNEAQ (reference sequence). CDR3 residues: CASSFYTGTGFQPQHF. The DNA of the CDR3 is TGTGCCAGCAGCTTTTACACCGGGACAGGGTTTCAGCCCCAGCATTTT. The full variable domain, with the rest looked up from reference TRBV7-9 and TRBJ1-5, is DTGVSQNPRHKITKRGQNVTFRCDPISEHNRLYWYRQTLGQGPEFLTYFQNEAQLEKSRLLSDRFSAERPKGSFSTLEIQRTEQGDSAMYLCASSFYTGTGFQPQHFGDGTRLSIL.

This clonotype has a count of ten or more. V is TRBV7-9 and J is TRBJ2-1; TRBD2 matches 8 bases. Trimming took 1 base from V and 8 from J; bases not matched to a gene: 7. This CDR3 is built from 15 residues. From germline, CDR1 is SEHNR and CDR2 FQNEAQ (reference sequence). The CDR3 DNA reads as TGTGCCAGCAGCTTAGTTCGGGGGGGTGTGGATGAGCAGTTCTTC. This translates into CASSLVRGGVDEQFF.

This chain uses TRBV4-2 with TRBJ2-2; D is undetermined. Per germline, CDR1 LGHNA and CDR2 YNFKEQ. Trimming pared 1 base from V and 6 bases from J, leaving 3 bases between. CDR3 length: 12 residues. CDR3 residues: CASSQVPGELFF. CDR3 sequence (DNA): TGTGCCAGCAGCCAAGTCCCCGGGGAGCTGTTTTTT.